The next 17 T cell receptor beta chains were all read from a single sample in a study of cytomegalovirus exposure and HLA in healthy donors. Both 60 Vbeta primers and 13 Jbeta primers went into the PCR. The protocol was immunoSEQ multiplex PCR, while the TCRdb copy is restricted to in-frame clones and leaves out a portion. This sample has 150,000 to 200,000 clones; 81% occur once, and the top ten carry approximately 2%. The sample taken for sequencing was PBMCs. The receptors originated from a man aged 18 to 35 in good health and CMV-seronegative.

The chain employs TRBV9 and TRBJ2-2, with TRBD1 identical over 7 bases. The length of the CDR3 is 14 residues. Looked up from germline, CDR1 is SGDLS and CDR2 is YYNGEE. After removal of 9 bases from V and 3 bases from J, the junction contained 8 bases not matched to a gene. This CDR3 reads CATQRDSDTGELFF. The DNA of the CDR3 is TGTGCCACCCAGAGGGACAGTGACACCGGGGAGCTGTTTTTT.

The rearrangement uses TRBV10-3 and TRBJ2-5, with 16 bases identical to TRBD2. The CDR3 runs to 18 residues. J gave up 3 bases and V 3 bases, and 7 bases lay outside the gene matches. Germline V lookup: CDR1 ENHRY, CDR2 SYGVKD. CDR3 DNA: TGTGCCATCAGTGACCCGGGACTAGCGGGGGGGCCCGAAGAGACCCAGTACTTC. Its protein product is CAISDPGLAGGPEETQYF.

V usage is TRBV11-2 and J usage is TRBJ2-1, with TRBD1 matching over 7 bases. CDR1 SGHAT and CDR2 FQNNGV come from the germline V gene. The CDR3 length is 14 residues. Germline trimming cut 5 bases from V and 2 bases from J; bases unmatched to any gene: 3. CDR3 nucleotide sequence: TGTGCCAGCAGCCCCGACAGGGCCTACAATGAGCAGTTCTTC. This gives the protein CASSPDRAYNEQFF. Full variable domain (missing parts from reference TRBV11-2 and TRBJ2-1): EAGVAQSPRYKIIEKRQSVAFWCNPISGHATLYWYQQILGQGPKLLIQFQNNGVVDDSQLPKDRFSAERLKGVDSTLKIQPAKLEDSAVYLCASSPDRAYNEQFFGPGTRLTVL.

There are a few counts of this clone. The chain uses TRBV10-3 and TRBJ2-7; D remains ambiguous. V lost 10 bases and J lost 0, with 19 bases in between. Germline values: CDR1 ENHRY, CDR2 SYGVKD. This CDR3 region has 15 residues. CDR3 sequence (DNA): TGTGCCACCACGGCTGGAGCCGTTAGCTCCTACGAGCAGTACTTC. This gives the protein CATTAGAVSSYEQYF.

The table lists this clone with a count of one. The genes are TRBV20-1 and TRBJ2-7; possible D gene TRBD2, 5 bases. This CDR3 contains 11 residues. Germline CDR1 and CDR2: DFQATT and SNEGSKA (reference sequence). V lost 6 bases and J lost 7, with 13 bases in between. The CDR3: CSALDVGEQYF. CDR3 coding DNA: TGCAGTGCACTAGATGTGGGAGAGCAGTACTTC.

The chain links TRBV4-1 to TRBJ1-1; D is perhaps TRBD1 (5 bases). CDR3 length equals 14 residues. The germline V gene encodes CDR1 MGHRA and CDR2 YSYEKL. Trimming cost V 0 bases and J 5 bases, with 10 bases left between them. The CDR3 reads CASSQEVGGTEAFF. The CDR3 bases are TGCGCCAGCAGCCAAGAAGTCGGGGGGACTGAAGCTTTCTTT.

This clone was recorded only once. The chain couples TRBV7-2 to TRBJ2-7; no definite D call. The CDR3 totals 13 residues. Germline assignment: CDR1 SGHTA and CDR2 FQGNSA. Trimming pared 0 bases from V and 6 bases from J, leaving 9 bases between. The CDR3 nucleotides are TGTGCCAGCAGCTTAGCGCGTAGTTCCGAGCAGTACTTC. This gives the protein CASSLARSSEQYF. Full variable domain (missing parts from reference TRBV7-2 and TRBJ2-7): GAGVSQSPSNKVTEKGKDVELRCDPISGHTALYWYRQSLGQGLEFLIYFQGNSAPDKSGLPSDRFSAERTGGSVSTLTIQRTQQEDSAVYLCASSLARSSEQYFGPGTRLTVT.

The J gene is TRBJ1-3, the V gene TRBV29-1, with D hard to call. V was pared by 1 base and J by 4 bases, with 8 bases between. CDR3 length equals 13 residues. The V gene's germline CDR1 is SQVTM and CDR2 ANQGSEA. The CDR3 DNA reads TGCAGCGTTGAAGGCAGTCCAGGAAACACCATATATTTT. Amino acids: CSVEGSPGNTIYF.

This clone was recorded a few times. V gene TRBV28 combines with J gene TRBJ2-5; D may be TRBD1 (6 bases). The CDR3 runs to 14 residues. V shed 7 bases and J shed 7 bases, with 19 bases lying between them. Germline CDR1 reads MDHEN; CDR2 reads SYDVKM. CDR3 amino acids: CASTAGAAQRTQYF. The CDR3 nucleotides are TGTGCCAGCACGGCAGGGGCGGCCCAACGGACCCAGTACTTC.

The V call is TRBV5-4, the J call TRBJ1-2; 7 nucleotides align to TRBD1. The CDR3 spans 14 residues. The germline V gene encodes CDR1 SGHNT and CDR2 YYREEE (reference sequence). The ends lost 0 bases at V and 4 bases at J; junction bases unmatched: 3. This chain's CDR3 is CASSLVKGAYGYTF. The DNA for the CDR3 is TGTGCCAGCAGCTTGGTTAAGGGGGCCTATGGCTACACCTTC.

V gene TRBV14 combines with J gene TRBJ2-5; no definite D call. With the DNA end fitting TRBJ2-7 better, the J assignment may be wrong. Germline lookup yields CDR1 SGHDN and CDR2 FVKESK. The CDR3 length is 14 residues. The CDR3 loop is CASSQGLFSYEQYF. As DNA, the CDR3 is TGTGCCAGCAGCCAAGGACTTTTCTCCTACGAGCAGTACTTC.

The chain carries TRBV10-1 and TRBJ2-3; 10 positions agree with TRBD1. This CDR3 region has 16 residues. J gave up 2 bases and V 0 bases, and 2 bases lay outside the gene matches. Germline values: CDR1 WNHNN, CDR2 SYGVQD (reference sequence). The CDR3: CASSESTGGLTDTQYF. CDR3 in DNA: TGCGCCAGCAGTGAGTCGACAGGGGGCCTCACAGATACGCAGTATTTT.

The V call is TRBV13, the J call TRBJ1-2; 10 bases are a match to TRBD1. Germline V gene sequence: CDR1 PRHDT, CDR2 FYEKMQ (reference sequence). CDR3 length equals 14 residues. V shed 5 bases, J shed 5 bases, and the junction held 5 bases outside the gene matches. CDR3 sequence reads: CASSRDRGPYGYTF. The DNA for the CDR3 is TGTGCCAGCAGCCGAGACAGGGGGCCTTATGGCTACACCTTC.

The genes are TRBV11-2 and TRBJ2-2, with 8 bases aligning to TRBD1. From germline, CDR1 is SGHAT and CDR2 FQNNGV. The junction had 7 bases not matched to a gene; V was cut back by 4 bases and J by 0 bases. CDR3 length: 17 residues. The CDR3 is CASSYNQGAANTGELFF. The CDR3 DNA follows: TGTGCCAGCAGCTACAATCAGGGGGCCGCGAACACCGGGGAGCTGTTTTTT.

This chain joins TRBV27 and TRBJ2-1; TRBD2 agrees at 13 bases. The CDR3 has 17 amino acids. Germline CDR1 reads MNHEY; CDR2 reads SMNVEV (reference sequence). The J segment lost 8 bases and the V segment lost 0 bases, leaving 7 bases of the junction unmatched. The CDR3 loop reads CASSLSPGLAGTHEQFF. The CDR3 nucleotides read TGTGCCAGCAGTTTATCCCCGGGACTAGCGGGAACCCATGAGCAGTTCTTC.

The rearrangement joins TRBV25-1 to TRBJ2-1, with TRBD2 identical over 13 bases. CDR1 and CDR2 (germline): MGHDK, SYGVNS. V gave up 6 bases and J gave up 6 bases; unmatched junction bases: 2. There are 14 residues in the CDR3. CDR3: CASRLAGGPNEQFF. CDR3 bases: TGTGCCAGCAGACTAGCGGGAGGGCCCAATGAGCAGTTCTTC. The variable domain in full, with the rest retrieved from reference TRBV25-1 and TRBJ2-1, is EADIYQTPRYLVIGTGKKITLECSQTMGHDKMYWYQQDPGMELHLIHYSYGVNSTEKGDLSSESTVSRIRTEHFPLTLESARPSHTSQYLCASRLAGGPNEQFFGPGTRLTVL.

The chain recombines TRBV5-1 with TRBJ2-3; no clear D. The V gene lost 1 base and the J gene lost 6 bases, with 6 bases spanning the gap. The CDR3 has 12 residues. Germline V CDR1 and CDR2: SGHRS, YFSETQ. The CDR3 here is CASSLRLDTQYF. The CDR3 DNA reads as TGCGCCAGCAGCTTGCGACTGGATACGCAGTATTTT.